This is a list of T cell receptor beta chains from one sample in a study of cytomegalovirus exposure and HLA in healthy donors. Profiling relied on immunoSEQ multiplex PCR, and the TCRdb table lists in-frame clones only, not all of them. The sample has roughly 160,000 clones, approximately 80% seen once. What was sequenced was PBMCs. Receptors originate from a man aged 35 to 55 in good health and CMV-seronegative. Both conserved end residues are part of each CDR3. Fields, in order: clone size, J gene, V gene, D gene, CDR3 DNA, CDR3 protein. D genes are given only for firm matches. The size of a clone is reported for some rows only, either as once, few or many, or as a class for expanded clones.

clone size: -
J gene: TRBJ2-5
V gene: TRBV30
D gene: -
CDR3 DNA: TGTGCCTGGAGTCTAGCGCACCAAGAGACCCAGTACTTC
CDR3 protein: CAWSLAHQETQYF

clone size: -
J gene: TRBJ1-2
V gene: TRBV4-3
D gene: -
CDR3 DNA: TGCGCCAGCAGCCAAGATATTGGACAGCTCTATGGCTACACCTTC
CDR3 protein: CASSQDIGQLYGYTF

clone size: few
J gene: TRBJ2-5
V gene: TRBV6-1
D gene: TRBD2
CDR3 DNA: TGTGCCAGCAGCCTGACTAGCGGGGGGCAAGAGACCCAGTACTTC
CDR3 protein: CASSLTSGGQETQYF

clone size: -
J gene: TRBJ1-4
V gene: TRBV2
D gene: -
CDR3 DNA: TGTGCCAGCAGGAAGTCAGGGACAACTAATGAAAAACTGTTTTTT
CDR3 protein: CASRKSGTTNEKLFF

clone size: -
J gene: TRBJ1-6
V gene: TRBV27
D gene: TRBD1
CDR3 DNA: TGTGCCAGCAGTACCACAGGGGGCATGTCCTATAATTCACCCCTCCACTTT
CDR3 protein: CASSTTGGMSYNSPLHF

clone size: -
J gene: TRBJ2-3
V gene: TRBV5-1
D gene: TRBD2
CDR3 DNA: TGCGCCAGCAGCTTGGAGGTAGCGGGGGGGCGCACAGATACGCAGTATTTT
CDR3 protein: CASSLEVAGGRTDTQYF

clone size: -
J gene: TRBJ2-1
V gene: TRBV9
D gene: TRBD2
CDR3 DNA: TGTGCCAGCAGCGGACTAGCGGGGGGGCATTACAATGAGCAGTTCTTC
CDR3 protein: CASSGLAGGHYNEQFF

clone size: -
J gene: TRBJ2-3
V gene: TRBV5-6
D gene: TRBD1
CDR3 DNA: TGTGCCAGCAGCACCTTGAACACAGGGGGCCATGCAGATACGCAGTATTTT
CDR3 protein: CASSTLNTGGHADTQYF

clone size: -
J gene: TRBJ1-2
V gene: TRBV14
D gene: TRBD1
CDR3 DNA: TGTGCCAGCAGCCCGGGACAGGGGGCGCTTCCGGGCTATGGCTACACCTTC
CDR3 protein: CASSPGQGALPGYGYTF

clone size: -
J gene: TRBJ2-7
V gene: TRBV27
D gene: -
CDR3 DNA: TGTGCCAGCAGTCCGGTGACAGGCTACGAGCAGTACTTC
CDR3 protein: CASSPVTGYEQYF

clone size: once
J gene: TRBJ1-5
V gene: TRBV28
D gene: -
CDR3 DNA: TGTGCCAGCAGTTTCTCGGGGTTTAGCAATCAGCCCCAGCATTTT
CDR3 protein: CASSFSGFSNQPQHF

clone size: -
J gene: TRBJ2-6
V gene: TRBV13
D gene: TRBD1
CDR3 DNA: TGTGCCAGCAGCCAACAGGGGCCTCTCTCTGGGGCCAACGTCCTGACTTTC
CDR3 protein: CASSQQGPLSGANVLTF

clone size: -
J gene: TRBJ1-2
V gene: TRBV13
D gene: -
CDR3 DNA: TGTGCCAGCAGCTTGGGGGGGGGCTACACCTTC
CDR3 protein: CASSLGGGYTF

clone size: -
J gene: TRBJ2-7
V gene: TRBV5-1
D gene: TRBD2
CDR3 DNA: TGCGCCAGCAGCTTGGAATTAGCGGGGTACGAGCAGTACTTC
CDR3 protein: CASSLELAGYEQYF

clone size: -
J gene: TRBJ2-5
V gene: TRBV7-9
D gene: TRBD2
CDR3 DNA: TGTGCCAGCAGCTTAGCTAATCGAGAGCGGGGGGTCGTTCGAGAGACCCAGTACTTC
CDR3 protein: CASSLANRERGVVRETQYF

clone size: -
J gene: TRBJ1-1
V gene: TRBV7-9
D gene: -
CDR3 DNA: TGTGCCAGCAGCCCTAATCAGGACAGCCCTAACACTGAAGCTTTCTTT
CDR3 protein: CASSPNQDSPNTEAFF

clone size: -
J gene: TRBJ2-3
V gene: TRBV7-2
D gene: -
CDR3 DNA: TGTGCCAGCAGCTTCAGGGGGGGCACAGATACGCAGTATTTT
CDR3 protein: CASSFRGGTDTQYF

clone size: -
J gene: TRBJ1-6
V gene: TRBV7-8
D gene: -
CDR3 DNA: TGTGCCAGCAGCTTACTGTATAATTCACCCCTCCACTTT
CDR3 protein: CASSLLYNSPLHF

clone size: -
J gene: TRBJ2-6
V gene: TRBV5-1
D gene: -
CDR3 DNA: TGCGCCAGCAGCGAGACAGCTGTTTCTGGGGCCAACGTCCTGACTTTC
CDR3 protein: CASSETAVSGANVLTF

clone size: -
J gene: TRBJ2-7
V gene: TRBV4-2
D gene: TRBD1
CDR3 DNA: TGTGCCAGCAGCCACCGACAGGGGTATGAGCAGTACTTC
CDR3 protein: CASSHRQGYEQYF

clone size: once
J gene: TRBJ1-6
V gene: TRBV7-9
D gene: TRBD1
CDR3 DNA: TGTGCCAGCAGCCATGGGACAGCGAGCTCCTATAATTCACCCCTCCACTTT
CDR3 protein: CASSHGTASSYNSPLHF

clone size: -
J gene: TRBJ2-7
V gene: TRBV5-5
D gene: TRBD1
CDR3 DNA: TGTGCCAGCAGAGGGACAGTCGAGGTCGAGCAGTACTTC
CDR3 protein: CASRGTVEVEQYF

clone size: -
J gene: TRBJ2-3
V gene: TRBV19
D gene: -
CDR3 DNA: TGTGCCAGTAGTATAGGCGTGCGGTCAGATACGCAGTATTTT
CDR3 protein: CASSIGVRSDTQYF

clone size: few
J gene: TRBJ2-7
V gene: TRBV11-2
D gene: TRBD1
CDR3 DNA: TGTGCCAGCAGCTATACAGGGGGCAAAGAGTACGAGCAGTACTTC
CDR3 protein: CASSYTGGKEYEQYF

clone size: -
J gene: TRBJ2-7
V gene: TRBV10-3
D gene: -
CDR3 DNA: TGTGCCACCCAACCGGGATCCAAATCCTACGAGCAGTACTTC
CDR3 protein: CATQPGSKSYEQYF

clone size: -
J gene: TRBJ2-7
V gene: TRBV7-2
D gene: TRBD1
CDR3 DNA: TGTGCCAGCAGCTTGATGACTACAGGGGAGTCCTACGAGCAGTACTTC
CDR3 protein: CASSLMTTGESYEQYF

clone size: -
J gene: TRBJ2-2
V gene: TRBV5-1
D gene: TRBD1
CDR3 DNA: TGCGCCAGCAGCTCCGCAGGGGGGAACACCGGGGAGCTGTTTTTT
CDR3 protein: CASSSAGGNTGELFF

clone size: few
J gene: TRBJ1-2
V gene: TRBV5-8
D gene: -
CDR3 DNA: TGTGCCAGCAGCTTGGTCGGTGGCTACACCTTC
CDR3 protein: CASSLVGGYTF

clone size: -
J gene: TRBJ1-4
V gene: TRBV6-1
D gene: TRBD1
CDR3 DNA: TGTGCCAGCAGTCCAGCCTGGGACAGGAATGAAAAACTGTTTTTT
CDR3 protein: CASSPAWDRNEKLFF

clone size: -
J gene: TRBJ2-4
V gene: TRBV7-2
D gene: -
CDR3 DNA: TGTGCCAGCAGCCCGACAGGAGAGGACATTCAGTACTTC
CDR3 protein: CASSPTGEDIQYF

clone size: -
J gene: TRBJ1-4
V gene: TRBV5-6
D gene: -
CDR3 DNA: TGTGCCAGCAGCTTACGGAGGCTTGCTAATGAAAAACTGTTTTTT
CDR3 protein: CASSLRRLANEKLFF

clone size: -
J gene: TRBJ2-7
V gene: TRBV9
D gene: -
CDR3 DNA: TGTGCCAGCAGTGCCGGGCCCGGGATTAACGAGCAGTACTTC
CDR3 protein: CASSAGPGINEQYF

clone size: -
J gene: TRBJ2-7
V gene: TRBV6-6
D gene: TRBD2
CDR3 DNA: TGTGCCAGCAGCCCCAGCGGGGGGAATAGGGAGCAGTACTTC
CDR3 protein: CASSPSGGNREQYF

clone size: -
J gene: TRBJ2-1
V gene: TRBV7-2
D gene: TRBD2
CDR3 DNA: TGTGCCAGCAGCTTCCCAGCGGGGGGCCACAATGAGCAGTTCTTC
CDR3 protein: CASSFPAGGHNEQFF

clone size: -
J gene: TRBJ2-7
V gene: TRBV27
D gene: -
CDR3 DNA: TGTGCCAGCAGTCCCGACCCAGGCAGCCGCGTCTCCTACGAGCAGTACTTC
CDR3 protein: CASSPDPGSRVSYEQYF

clone size: -
J gene: TRBJ2-3
V gene: TRBV5-1
D gene: TRBD1
CDR3 DNA: TGCGCCAGCCAGGGGGCAGATACGCAGTATTTT
CDR3 protein: CASQGADTQYF

clone size: -
J gene: TRBJ1-6
V gene: TRBV5-1
D gene: TRBD1
CDR3 DNA: TGCGCCAGCCGGCCGGAGGGGGCTGACTATAATTCACTCCTCCACTTT
CDR3 protein: CASRPEGADYNSLLHF

clone size: -
J gene: TRBJ2-6
V gene: TRBV5-6
D gene: -
CDR3 DNA: TGTGCCAGCAGCTTGACAGGGACCGGGGCCAACGTCCTGACTTTC
CDR3 protein: CASSLTGTGANVLTF

clone size: -
J gene: TRBJ2-2
V gene: TRBV15
D gene: -
CDR3 DNA: TGTGCCACCAGCAGATCTGGCCTAGATTACACCGGGGAGCTGTTTTTT
CDR3 protein: CATSRSGLDYTGELFF

clone size: -
J gene: TRBJ1-1
V gene: TRBV5-5
D gene: TRBD1
CDR3 DNA: TGTGCCAGCAGCCCGGTGGCACAGGGGGGGACTGAAGCTTTCTTT
CDR3 protein: CASSPVAQGGTEAFF

clone size: -
J gene: TRBJ2-7
V gene: TRBV7-8
D gene: TRBD2
CDR3 DNA: TGTGCCAGCAGCTTAGGCGCTAGCGGGTTCTACGAGCAGTACTTC
CDR3 protein: CASSLGASGFYEQYF

clone size: few
J gene: TRBJ2-3
V gene: TRBV5-4
D gene: TRBD2
CDR3 DNA: TGTGCCAGCAGCGTGGACGGACTAGCGGGAAACACAGATACGCAGTATTTT
CDR3 protein: CASSVDGLAGNTDTQYF

clone size: once
J gene: TRBJ1-4
V gene: TRBV7-9
D gene: -
CDR3 DNA: TGTGCCAGCAGCTTATCATTCCCCGGGGATGAAAAACTGTTTTTT
CDR3 protein: CASSLSFPGDEKLFF

clone size: -
J gene: TRBJ2-7
V gene: TRBV4-1
D gene: TRBD2
CDR3 DNA: TGCGCCAGCAGCCGCCGGGGGGGGGAGGGGTCGAACTCCTACGAGCAGTACTTC
CDR3 protein: CASSRRGGEGSNSYEQYF

clone size: once
J gene: TRBJ2-3
V gene: TRBV11-3
D gene: TRBD1
CDR3 DNA: TGTGCCAGCAGCACCAGGACAGGGGCCAATACAGATACGCAGTATTTT
CDR3 protein: CASSTRTGANTDTQYF

clone size: -
J gene: TRBJ2-1
V gene: TRBV7-6
D gene: TRBD2
CDR3 DNA: TGTGCCAGCAGCTTAGCCCCGGGGACTAGCACGGGGAATGAGCAGTTCTTC
CDR3 protein: CASSLAPGTSTGNEQFF

clone size: -
J gene: TRBJ2-5
V gene: TRBV5-1
D gene: -
CDR3 DNA: TGCGCCAGCAGCTTGGGGGCCGGTGAGACCCAGTACTTC
CDR3 protein: CASSLGAGETQYF

clone size: -
J gene: TRBJ2-3
V gene: TRBV27
D gene: -
CDR3 DNA: TGTGCCAGCAACGGGATCGCACCAGGAGATACGCAGTATTTT
CDR3 protein: CASNGIAPGDTQYF

clone size: -
J gene: TRBJ2-2
V gene: TRBV7-9
D gene: TRBD1
CDR3 DNA: TGTGCCAGCAGCTCACACCCCGGGACAGCGAACACCGGGGAGCTGTTTTTT
CDR3 protein: CASSSHPGTANTGELFF

clone size: -
J gene: TRBJ2-7
V gene: TRBV5-6
D gene: TRBD1
CDR3 DNA: TGTGCCAGCGGACAGGGAGTCTACGAGCAGTACTTC
CDR3 protein: CASGQGVYEQYF

clone size: -
J gene: TRBJ2-7
V gene: TRBV5-6
D gene: TRBD2
CDR3 DNA: TGTGCCAGCAGCCAGGGGACTAGCGCTTCCTACGAGCAGTACTTC
CDR3 protein: CASSQGTSASYEQYF

clone size: once
J gene: TRBJ2-5
V gene: TRBV27
D gene: TRBD2
CDR3 DNA: TGTGCCAGCAGTTCCCCGGGACTAGCAGAGACCCAGTACTTC
CDR3 protein: CASSSPGLAETQYF

clone size: -
J gene: TRBJ2-7
V gene: TRBV27
D gene: -
CDR3 DNA: TGTGCCAGCAGTACAAGCCTGCGGGGGCCCTACGAGCAGTACTTC
CDR3 protein: CASSTSLRGPYEQYF

clone size: -
J gene: TRBJ2-3
V gene: TRBV5-1
D gene: TRBD1
CDR3 DNA: TGCGCCAGCAGCTCACAGGGGCCAGATACGCAGTATTTT
CDR3 protein: CASSSQGPDTQYF

clone size: -
J gene: TRBJ2-7
V gene: TRBV2
D gene: TRBD2
CDR3 DNA: TGTGCCAGCAGTGACGGGGGGGCCGCCTACGAGCAGTACTTC
CDR3 protein: CASSDGGAAYEQYF

clone size: -
J gene: TRBJ2-3
V gene: TRBV30
D gene: TRBD2
CDR3 DNA: TGTGCCTGGAGTCCCGGGACTAGTAGTACAGATACGCAGTATTTT
CDR3 protein: CAWSPGTSSTDTQYF

clone size: few
J gene: TRBJ2-1
V gene: TRBV2
D gene: -
CDR3 DNA: TGTGCCAGCAGTGAATTGGCTAGCAGGGGAGCGGAGCAGTTCTTC
CDR3 protein: CASSELASRGAEQFF

clone size: -
J gene: TRBJ2-1
V gene: TRBV27
D gene: TRBD1
CDR3 DNA: TGTGCCAGCAGTTACGGGGCCAGGGGGAATGAGCAGTTCTTC
CDR3 protein: CASSYGARGNEQFF

clone size: -
J gene: TRBJ1-1
V gene: TRBV5-1
D gene: -
CDR3 DNA: TGCGCCAGCAGCCCGACAGGAAATACTGAAGCTTTCTTT
CDR3 protein: CASSPTGNTEAFF